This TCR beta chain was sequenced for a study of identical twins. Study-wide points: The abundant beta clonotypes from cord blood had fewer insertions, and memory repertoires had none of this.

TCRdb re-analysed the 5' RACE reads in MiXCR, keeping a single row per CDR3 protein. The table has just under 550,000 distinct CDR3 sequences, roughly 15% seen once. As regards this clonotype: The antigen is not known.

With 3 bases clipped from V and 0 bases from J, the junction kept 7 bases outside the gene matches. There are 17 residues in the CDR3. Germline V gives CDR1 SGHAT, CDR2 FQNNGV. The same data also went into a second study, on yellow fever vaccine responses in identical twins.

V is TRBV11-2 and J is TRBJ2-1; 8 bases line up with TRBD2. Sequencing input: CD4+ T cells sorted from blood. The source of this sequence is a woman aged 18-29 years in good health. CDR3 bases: TGTGCCAGCAGCTTTCTCCCCAGCGGGAGCTCCTACAATGAGCAGTTCTTC. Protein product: CASSFLPSGSSYNEQFF.